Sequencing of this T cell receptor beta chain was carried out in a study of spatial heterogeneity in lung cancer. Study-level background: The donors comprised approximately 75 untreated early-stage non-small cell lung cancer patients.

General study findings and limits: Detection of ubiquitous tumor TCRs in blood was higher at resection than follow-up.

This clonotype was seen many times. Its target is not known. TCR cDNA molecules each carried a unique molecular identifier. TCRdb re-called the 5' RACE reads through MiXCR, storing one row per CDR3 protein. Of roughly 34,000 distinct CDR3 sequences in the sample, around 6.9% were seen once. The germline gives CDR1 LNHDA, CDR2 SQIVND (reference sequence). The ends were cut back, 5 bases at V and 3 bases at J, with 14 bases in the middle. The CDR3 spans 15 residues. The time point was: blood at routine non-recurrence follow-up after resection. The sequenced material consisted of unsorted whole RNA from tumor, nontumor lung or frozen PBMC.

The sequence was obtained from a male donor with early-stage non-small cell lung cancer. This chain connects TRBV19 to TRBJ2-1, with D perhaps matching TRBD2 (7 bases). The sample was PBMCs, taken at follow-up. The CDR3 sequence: CASSPEGGSYNEQFF. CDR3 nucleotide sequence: TGTGCCAGTAGTCCAGAGGGGGGGAGCTACAATGAGCAGTTCTTC.